The 8 T cell receptor beta chains reported below all come from one sample, sequenced in a study of cytomegalovirus exposure and HLA in healthy donors. Only in-frame clones appear in the TCRdb table, and some are missing; sequencing was by immunoSEQ multiplex PCR. Of some 170,000 clones listed, about 83% were seen once; the top ten hold 1.4%. The sample taken for sequencing was PBMCs. These receptors originate from a woman in her twenties or thirties in good health and CMV-seronegative.

The chain has TRBV5-4 and TRBJ2-7, with 10 bases that match TRBD1. The ends lost 4 bases at V and 5 bases at J; junction bases unmatched: 9. CDR3 size: 15 residues. Per the germline V gene, CDR1 is SGHNT and CDR2 is YYREEE (reference sequence). The chain's CDR3 is CASSDWTGGSNEQYF. CDR3 DNA sequence: TGTGCCAGCAGCGACTGGACAGGGGGTTCTAACGAGCAGTACTTC.

This clone showed up just once. This chain links TRBV7-2 with TRBJ2-1; 9 nucleotides line up with TRBD2. Per the germline V gene, CDR1 is SGHTA and CDR2 is FQGNSA. Germline trimming cut 3 bases from V and 8 bases from J; bases unmatched to any gene: 8. This CDR3 is built from 15 residues. The CDR3 DNA is TGTGCCAGCAGCTTCCAAGCGGGGGGCAGATATGAGCAGTTCTTC. Its translation is CASSFQAGGRYEQFF.

The chain combines TRBV5-1 with TRBJ1-1; TRBD1 is a possible D gene (5 bases). This CDR3 has 13 amino acids. Per the germline V gene, CDR1 is SGHRS and CDR2 is YFSETQ. V gave up 10 bases and J gave up 4 bases, with 17 bases separating them. The CDR3 DNA follows: TGCGCCTCTGGGGACTTCCACCCCACTGAAGCTTTCTTT. Protein: CASGDFHPTEAFF. The whole variable domain, filled in from reference TRBV5-1 and TRBJ1-1, reads KAGVTQTPRYLIKTRGQQVTLSCSPISGHRSVSWYQQTPGQGLQFLFEYFSETQRNKGNFPGRFSGRQFSNSRSEMNVSTLELGDSALYLCASGDFHPTEAFFGQGTRLTVV.

This clone was observed a single time. The rearrangement joins TRBV20-1 to TRBJ2-5; a weak D match, TRBD1 (5 bases). The V gene lost 5 bases and the J gene lost 7 bases, with 11 bases spanning the gap. CDR3 length equals 11 residues. CDR1 is DFQATT and CDR2 is SNEGSKA in the germline V gene (reference sequence). This chain's CDR3 is CSAPQQGTQYF. The CDR3 region has the DNA TGCAGTGCTCCTCAGCAGGGGACCCAGTACTTC.

V gene TRBV27 combines with J gene TRBJ2-2, with a weak D call TRBD2 (6 bases). The CDR3 loop spans 14 amino acids. Per germline, CDR1 MNHEY and CDR2 SMNVEV (reference sequence). Trimming took 5 bases from V and 3 from J, leaving 10 bases between them. This chain's CDR3 is CASSLGGHTGELFF. DNA of the CDR3: TGTGCCAGCAGTCTGGGGGGTCACACCGGGGAGCTGTTTTTT.

This chain joins TRBV15 and TRBJ1-2; tentatively, D is TRBD1 (5 bases). CDR3 length equals 13 residues. Trimming took off 5 bases at V and 5 bases at J, with 12 bases between the two ends. Germline-derived CDR1 and CDR2 are LNHNV and YYDKDF (reference sequence). This CDR3 reads CATSVGRGYGYTF. CDR3 nucleotide sequence: TGTGCCACCAGCGTTGGGAGGGGATATGGCTACACCTTC.

The V call is TRBV4-3, the J call TRBJ1-1; D is perhaps TRBD1 (5 bases). CDR1 is LGHNA and CDR2 is YSLEER in the germline V gene. V was trimmed by 3 bases and J by 5 bases, leaving 16 bases between them. The CDR3 totals 15 residues. The CDR3 nucleotides read TGCGCCAGCAGCCAGTTTCCGGGGGGTGAAACTGAAGCTTTCTTT. It yields the protein CASSQFPGGETEAFF.

The gene calls are TRBV2 and TRBJ2-7, with 8 bases that match TRBD1. V gave up 3 bases and J gave up 5 bases; unmatched junction bases: 9. The CDR3 contains 15 residues. Germline V lookup: CDR1 SNHLY, CDR2 FYNNEI. CDR3 sequence (DNA): TGTGCCAGCAGTGAGAGGGGCAGGGGGCTAAACGAGCAGTACTTC. Amino acid sequence: CASSERGRGLNEQYF.